The 14 T cell receptor beta chains given below trace back to one sample, sequenced in a study of siplizumab effects on memory and regulatory T cells. The repertoire was sequenced with immunoSEQ multiplex PCR; TCRdb's copy has only in-frame clones and lacks some. The sample includes 80,000 to 130,000 clones, approximately 91% of them seen just once. Sequencing was carried out using CD4+ T cells sorted from blood. The receptor source for this set is a human donor in good health. Some clones in this sample may be carry-over from other donors' samples.

This clone was seen once. V and J are TRBV6-1 and TRBJ2-5; D may be TRBD1 (6 bases). Germline V gene sequence: CDR1 MNHNS, CDR2 SASEGT. Trimming removed 5 bases from V and 4 bases from J, with 14 bases in between. This CDR3 has 14 residues. The CDR3 loop reads CASSTGLWLETQYF. The CDR3 bases are TGTGCCAGCAGTACAGGGTTATGGTTAGAGACCCAGTACTTC.

In this sample, this clone turned up once. The rearrangement links TRBV28 to TRBJ1-5; D not resolved. Germline V gene sequence: CDR1 MDHEN, CDR2 SYDVKM. Trimming cost V 5 bases and J 5 bases, with 16 bases left between them. CDR3 length: 15 amino acids. The CDR3 region has the DNA TGTGCCAGCAGTCCAGTCACGGACCGTTATCAGCCCCAGCATTTT. It translates to CASSPVTDRYQPQHF.

The chain couples TRBV28 to TRBJ2-7; 7 bases agree with TRBD2. V lost 2 bases, J lost 6 bases, and 7 bases stayed unmatched. The CDR3 runs 14 residues. In germline, CDR1 is MDHEN, CDR2 SYDVKM. This CDR3 is CASSLAGGSLEQYF. In DNA, the CDR3 is TGTGCCAGCAGTTTAGCTGGCGGGAGCCTCGAGCAGTACTTC. Based on the CDR3 plus reference TRBV28 and TRBJ2-7, the full variable domain is DVKVTQSSRYLVKRTGEKVFLECVQDMDHENMFWYRQDPGLGLRLIYFSYDVKMKEKGDIPEGYSVSREKKERFSLILESASTNQTSMYLCASSLAGGSLEQYFGPGTRLTVT.

The chain links TRBV10-3 to TRBJ1-4, with 8 positions matching TRBD1. This CDR3 has 14 residues. In germline, CDR1 is ENHRY, CDR2 SYGVKD. V shed 6 bases and J 4 bases; nucleotides not matched to a gene: 4. The CDR3 sequence: CAISVGQDNEKLFF. CDR3 nucleotide sequence: TGTGCCATCAGCGTGGGACAGGATAATGAAAAACTGTTTTTT.

The V call is TRBV7-1, the J call TRBJ2-3; D is uncertain. TRBV7-1 is recorded as an ORF, its role being uncertain. This CDR3 comprises 15 residues. Trimming shortened V by 4 bases and J by 0 bases, and 11 bases separated the two germline ends. The CDR3 sequence: CASSLDGPSTDTQYF. CDR3 nucleotide sequence: TGTGCCAGCAGCTTAGACGGACCTAGCACAGATACGCAGTATTTT.

The chain recombines TRBV21-1 with TRBJ2-3; TRBD1 was called by the table and not checked on the DNA. TRBV21-1 is flagged as a pseudogene. The CDR3 consists of 17 residues. This chain's CDR3 is CASSLVRDTSSTDTQYF. In DNA, the CDR3 is TGTGCCAGCAGTCTTGTCCGGGACACGTCTAGCACAGATACGCAGTATTTT.

The gene calls are TRBV19 and TRBJ1-2, with D unresolved. Germline V gene lookup returns CDR1 LNHDA and CDR2 SQIVND (reference sequence). The CDR3 extends over 13 amino acids. V dropped 3 bases and J dropped 3 bases, with 8 bases sitting between them. CDR3 protein: CASSIQTHYGYTF. For the CDR3, the DNA is TGTGCCAGTAGTATCCAGACTCACTATGGCTACACCTTC.

The rearrangement joins TRBV6-1 to TRBJ1-1, with 8 bases identical to TRBD1. The CDR3 loop spans 15 amino acids. The V gene's germline CDR1 is MNHNS and CDR2 SASEGT. With 3 bases clipped from V and 6 bases from J, the junction kept 9 bases outside the gene matches. The CDR3 DNA reads TGTGCCAGCAGTGAGGGGACAGGAAGTTTCGCTGAAGCTTTCTTT. Translation gives CASSEGTGSFAEAFF.

The chain uses TRBV18 and TRBJ2-2; D gene ambiguous. CDR3 length equals 14 residues. With 2 bases removed from V and 2 bases from J, the gap between germline ends came to 6 bases. The germline CDR1 and CDR2 sequences are KGHSH and LQKENI. The CDR3 DNA sequence: TGTGCCAGCTCACCAGCCCTTAACACCGGGGAGCTGTTTTTT. The encoded protein is CASSPALNTGELFF. The full variable domain, its missing parts supplied by reference TRBV18 and TRBJ2-2, is NAGVMQNPRHLVRRRGQEARLRCSPMKGHSHVYWYRQLPEEGLKFMVYLQKENIIDESGMPKERFSAEFPKEGPSILRIQQVVRGDSAAYFCASSPALNTGELFFGEGSRLTVL.

A remark on this clone: In the same sample, other DNA sequences code for this CDR3. The chain employs TRBV5-4 and TRBJ2-1, with TRBD2 matching over 11 bases. CDR1 is SGHNT, CDR2 YYREEE, per germline (reference sequence). The CDR3 runs to 15 residues. V lost 2 bases to trimming and J lost 5 bases; unmatched junction nucleotides: 3. The CDR3 loop reads CASSLGTSGNNEQFF. The CDR3 bases are TGTGCCAGCAGCTTAGGGACTAGCGGAAACAATGAGCAGTTCTTC.

The chain couples TRBV15 to TRBJ2-3; unclear D gene. Germline CDR1 LNHNV, CDR2 YYDKDF (reference sequence). This CDR3 contains 15 residues. Trimming left V 0 bases short and J 6 bases short, with 13 bases between. The CDR3 loop reads CATSRDGSFWDTQYF. CDR3 DNA sequence: TGTGCCACCAGCAGAGATGGCAGCTTCTGGGATACGCAGTATTTT.

A remark on this clone: The junction departs from germline at one end; a sequencing error may be responsible. J is TRBJ1-1 and V is TRBV15, with 12 bases matching TRBD1. CDR3 size: 16 residues. Germline V gene sequence: CDR1 LNHNV, CDR2 YYDKDF (reference sequence). The CDR3 loop reads CATSGGTGGSNTVAFF. In DNA form, the CDR3 reads TGTGCCACCAGCGGGGGGACAGGGGGCTCGAACACTGTAGCTTTCTTT.

The chain links TRBV11-1 to TRBJ2-5; D gene unclear. The J call may not be correct, given that the DNA end is closer to TRBJ2-7. CDR3 length equals 12 residues. CDR1 is SGHAT, CDR2 FQDESV, per germline (reference sequence). CDR3: CASSLYDSEQYF. The CDR3 coding sequence is TGTGCCAGCAGCTTATATGACTCCGAGCAGTACTTC.

The chain recombines TRBV7-2 with TRBJ2-7, with 14 bases that match TRBD2. Germline lookup yields CDR1 SGHTA and CDR2 FQGNSA. CDR3 size: 16 residues. V shed 5 bases and J 3 bases; nucleotides not matched to a gene: 6. The CDR3 loop is CASSPRLAGGGYEQYF. CDR3 in DNA: TGTGCCAGCAGCCCCAGACTAGCGGGAGGGGGCTACGAGCAGTACTTC.